This T cell receptor beta chain was identified in a study of cytomegalovirus exposure and HLA in healthy donors (dated by TCRdb to 2016 to 2017). At the level of the whole study: According to a later analysis, one platform produced both the roughly 110 validation repertoires and the approximately 670 repertoires of the first cohort. The study aimed to test whether signatures of past pathogen exposure could be identified by cataloging public T cell receptors. A separate validation cohort of 100 to 150 different subjects was used in addition to the roughly 640-subject first cohort. To predict cytomegalovirus infection status, the study brought together high-throughput TCR immunosequencing, statistical association of individual TCRs with disease status, and machine learning.

The donors were included in the validation cohort of approximately 130 subjects, a group kept apart from the approximately 700-subject first cohort. Receptors were amplified or captured by the immunoSEQ multiplex PCR assay. On the study's bioinformatics: A statistical classification framework was built to diagnose cytomegalovirus status from the catalog of TCR beta chain sequences. TCRdb took this table from immuneACCESS and kept in-frame rearrangements with V and J called. Such tables lack part of the clones; where checked against another copy, unresolved V genes explain under half of the gap, and the rest is unexplained. That table is the source of V, J and clone size, and D and trimming were worked out from the DNA. Within this sample are 150,000 to 160,000 clones, with around 84% of them counted one time only. Clones ranked in the top ten supply 2.1% of the sample. Remarks on this clone: This receptor's antigen is unknown. Base quality data are lacking; no much larger clone is found one base away.

A distance of 13 bases separates the germline ends of V and J, which lose 1 base and 7 bases respectively. As encoded in the germline V gene, CDR1 is LGHNA while CDR2 is YSLEER. Spanning cysteine to phenylalanine, the CDR3 consists of 14 amino acids. The kept DNA is CDR3 alone, 42 bases in frame from the first base. Findings and caveats that apply to the study as a whole: While some public TCRs were present in many individuals, most TCR sequences turned up only very rarely across donors. In a later analysis, TCRs clustered in the first cohort were found to also tend to co-occur in the 120 or so validation repertoires, with 94% of cluster scores above 0. The classifier was reported to diagnose cytomegalovirus status with high specificity and sensitivity in both the original and validation cohorts. A later analysis lacked HLA typing for the validation cohort, so it scored co-occurrence in that cohort across all 110 or so repertoires. A total of 164 TCR beta chains were listed by the study as associated with cytomegalovirus. According to the authors, the approach could potentially be generalized to other disease states and immunological phenotypes. Three of the identified cytomegalovirus-associated TCR beta chains were confirmed in vitro to be specific for cytomegalovirus antigens.

This TCR was recovered from a human donor in good health. The chain links TRBV4-3 with TRBJ2-5; perhaps TRBD2 is the D gene, with 6 bases matching. Sequenced material: PBMCs. For the CDR3, the sequence is CASSQATSLVTQYF. The DNA sequence reads TGCGCCAGCAGCCAAGCGACTAGTCTGGTGACCCAGTACTTC.